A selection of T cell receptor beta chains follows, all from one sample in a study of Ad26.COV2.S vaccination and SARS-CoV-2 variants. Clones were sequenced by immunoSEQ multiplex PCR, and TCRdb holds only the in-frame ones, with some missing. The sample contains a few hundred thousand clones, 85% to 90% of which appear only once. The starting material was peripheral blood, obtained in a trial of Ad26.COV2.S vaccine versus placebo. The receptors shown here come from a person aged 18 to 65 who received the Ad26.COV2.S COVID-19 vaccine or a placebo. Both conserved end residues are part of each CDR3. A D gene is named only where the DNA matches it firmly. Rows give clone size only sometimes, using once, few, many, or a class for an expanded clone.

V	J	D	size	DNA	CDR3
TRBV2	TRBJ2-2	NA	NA	TGTGCCAGCAGTGGGGGATACAACGGGGAGCTGTTTTTT	CASSGGYNGELFF
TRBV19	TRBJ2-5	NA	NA	TGTGCCAGTAGGGCAGGCCCCCAAGAGACCCAGTACTTC	CASRAGPQETQYF
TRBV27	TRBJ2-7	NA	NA	TGTGCCAGCAGTCCCTTACCCGTGGTCGAGCAGTACTTC	CASSPLPVVEQYF
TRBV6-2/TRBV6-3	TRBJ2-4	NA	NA	TGTGCAAGCAGTTACGAGGGGGTAGTAAACATTCAGTACTTC	CASSYEGVVNIQYF
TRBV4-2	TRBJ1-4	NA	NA	TGTGCCAGCAGCCAAGAGCGAGGGGATAATGAAAAACTGTTTTTT	CASSQERGDNEKLFF
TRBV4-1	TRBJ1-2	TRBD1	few	TGCGCCAGCAGCCAAGACAGGGGGTTGTATGGCTACACCTTC	CASSQDRGLYGYTF
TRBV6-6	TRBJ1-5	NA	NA	TGTGCCAGCAGTTACGCGGGGAATCAGCCCCAGCATTTT	CASSYAGNQPQHF
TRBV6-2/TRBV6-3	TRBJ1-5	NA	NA	TGTGCCAGCAGTCGCCTGAATCAGCCCCAGCATTTT	CASSRLNQPQHF
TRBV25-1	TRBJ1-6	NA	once	TGTGCCAGCAGTGACAGGGAGGATTCACCCCTCCACTTT	CASSDREDSPLHF
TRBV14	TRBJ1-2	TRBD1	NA	TGTGCCAGCAGCCAGTCCGGGACAGGGGCAACTAACTATGGCTACACCTTC	CASSQSGTGATNYGYTF
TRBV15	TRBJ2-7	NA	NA	TGTGCCACCAGCAGAGATAAGACCTACGAGCAGTACTTC	CATSRDKTYEQYF
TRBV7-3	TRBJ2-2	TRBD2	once	TGTGCCAGCAGCTTGAATAGCGGGGGACAAAACACCGGGGAGCTGTTTTTT	CASSLNSGGQNTGELFF
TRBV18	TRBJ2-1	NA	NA	TGTGCCAGCTCACCAATCGCGGGTACTGAGCAGTTCTTC	CASSPIAGTEQFF
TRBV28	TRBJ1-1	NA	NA	TGTGCCAGCAGCTCCCCGCACGACAGTAGTGAAGCTTTCTTT	CASSSPHDSSEAFF
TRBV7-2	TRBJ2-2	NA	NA	TGTGCCAGCAGCCCTCTATCGACCACCGGGGAGCTGTTTTTT	CASSPLSTTGELFF
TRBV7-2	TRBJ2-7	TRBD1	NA	TGTGCCAGCAGCTCGGGACAGAGCTACGAGGAGCAGTACTTC	CASSSGQSYEEQYF